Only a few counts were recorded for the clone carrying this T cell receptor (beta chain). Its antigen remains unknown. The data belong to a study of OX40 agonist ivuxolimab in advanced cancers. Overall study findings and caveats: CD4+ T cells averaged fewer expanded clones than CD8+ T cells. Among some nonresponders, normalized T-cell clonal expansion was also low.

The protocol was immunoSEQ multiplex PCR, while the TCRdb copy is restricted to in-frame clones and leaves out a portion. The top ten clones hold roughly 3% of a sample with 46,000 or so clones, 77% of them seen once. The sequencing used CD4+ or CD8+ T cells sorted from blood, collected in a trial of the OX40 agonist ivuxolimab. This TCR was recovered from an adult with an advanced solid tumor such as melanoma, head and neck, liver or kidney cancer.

The CDR3 spells CASSSGAPEAFF. The CDR3, as DNA: TGTGCCAGCAGTTCCGGAGCGCCTGAAGCTTTCTTT. The rearrangement joins TRBV28 to TRBJ1-1, with D unclear. The CDR3 runs to 12 residues. The germline V and J ends were trimmed by 4 bases and 6 bases, with 9 bases remaining between them. The germline CDR1 and CDR2 sequences are MDHEN and SYDVKM.